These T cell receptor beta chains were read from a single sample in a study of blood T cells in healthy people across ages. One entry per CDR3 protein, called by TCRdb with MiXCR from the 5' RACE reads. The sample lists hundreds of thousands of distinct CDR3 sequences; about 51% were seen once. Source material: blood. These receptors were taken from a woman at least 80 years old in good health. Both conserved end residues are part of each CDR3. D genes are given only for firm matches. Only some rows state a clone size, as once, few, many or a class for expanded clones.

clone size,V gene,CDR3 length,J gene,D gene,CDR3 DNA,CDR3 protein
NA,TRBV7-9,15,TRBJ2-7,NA,TGTGCCAGCAGCTTAGGGTTGATGCAGCCCTACGAGCAGTACTTC,CASSLGLMQPYEQYF
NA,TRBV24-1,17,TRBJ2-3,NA,TGTGCCACCAGTGACCCTACAAGGAGGGTCGGCACAGATACGCAGTATTTT,CATSDPTRRVGTDTQYF
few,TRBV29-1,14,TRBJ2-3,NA,TGCGGCGTTGTAAGGGCATTAAGCACAGATACGCAGTATTTT,CGVVRALSTDTQYF
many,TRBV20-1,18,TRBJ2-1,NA,TGCAGTGCTAGAGATTTAAGGACAGCCCGCGCCTCGTTCGATGAGCAGTTCTTC,CSARDLRTARASFDEQFF
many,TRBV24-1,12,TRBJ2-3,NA,TGTGCCTCTTCCGGGAACACAGATACGCAGTATTTT,CASSGNTDTQYF
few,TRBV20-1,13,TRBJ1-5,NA,TGCAGTGCTCCAGACGTCAGCAATCAGCCCCAGCATTTT,CSAPDVSNQPQHF
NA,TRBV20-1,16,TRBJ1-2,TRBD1,TGCAGTGCTAGCCAGGGGGACAGGGGGCTAGGCTATGGCTACACCTTC,CSASQGDRGLGYGYTF
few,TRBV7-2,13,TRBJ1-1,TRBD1,TGTGCCAGCAGCATCCAGGGGGCTGCTGAAGCTTTCTTT,CASSIQGAAEAFF
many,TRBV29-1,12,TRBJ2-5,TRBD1,TGCAGCGCTCGGACAGGCCAAGAGACCCAGTACTTC,CSARTGQETQYF
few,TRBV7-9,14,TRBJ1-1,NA,TGTGCCAGCAGCTTAAACGCAGGCGTCACTGAAGCTTTCTTT,CASSLNAGVTEAFF
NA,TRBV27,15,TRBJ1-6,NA,TGTGCCAGCAGCCCTCCACGTGGGTCCAATTCACCCCTCCACTTT,CASSPPRGSNSPLHF
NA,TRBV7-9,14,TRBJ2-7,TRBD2,TGTGCCAGCAGCCAAAGCGGGGGAGCCTACGAGCAGTACTTC,CASSQSGGAYEQYF
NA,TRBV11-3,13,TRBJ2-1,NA,TGTGCCAGCAGCTTATTCCCCAGCTATGAGCAGTTCTTC,CASSLFPSYEQFF
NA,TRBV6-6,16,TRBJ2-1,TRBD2,TGTGCCAGCAGTTACTCGAGCGGGGGGGCCAGGAATGAGCAGTTCTTC,CASSYSSGGARNEQFF
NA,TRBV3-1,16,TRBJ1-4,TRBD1,TGTGCCAGCAGTCACCGGGACAGGGGGCTCAGTGAAAAACTGTTTTTT,CASSHRDRGLSEKLFF
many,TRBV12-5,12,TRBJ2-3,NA,TGTGCTAGTGGTGACGGCACAGATACGCAGTATTTT,CASGDGTDTQYF
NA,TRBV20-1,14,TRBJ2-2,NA,TGCAGTGCTCTGAGGGGGGCGAACACCGGGGAGCTGTTTTTT,CSALRGANTGELFF
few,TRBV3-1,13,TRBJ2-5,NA,TGTGCCAGCAGGAGGGACCCCCCCGAGACCCAGTACTTC,CASRRDPPETQYF